This T cell receptor (beta chain) is drawn from a study of T cells after yellow fever vaccination. Study results and limitations: Contamination by abundant bulk-population clonotypes could be present in FACS-sorted repertoires.

The CDR3 is 15 amino acids. Trimming took off 8 bases at V and 6 bases at J, with 23 bases between the two ends. CDR1 is MGHRA and CDR2 is YSYEKL in the germline V gene. UMIs were added to TCR cDNA along with a universal primer site when it was made by 5'RACE template switching. Using its own MiXCR run on the 5' RACE reads, TCRdb lists one record per CDR3 protein. Found here are under 55,000 distinct CDR3 sequences, approximately 7% of them singletons; the top ten hold roughly 24%. This clonotype was seen only a few times. The chain employs TRBV4-1 and TRBJ2-7, with D possibly matching TRBD1 (7 bases). This TCR came from a man between 18 and 35 years old who received the YFV17D yellow fever vaccine. The source material was CD8+ T cells not binding an NS4B(214-222) dextramer, sorted from PBMCs, sampled roughly 45 days after the first yellow fever vaccination. CDR3 in DNA: TGCGCCAGCCGGAGGGGGCGGGGAGAAAAAGGCGAGCAGTACTTC. Translation: CASRRGRGEKGEQYF.